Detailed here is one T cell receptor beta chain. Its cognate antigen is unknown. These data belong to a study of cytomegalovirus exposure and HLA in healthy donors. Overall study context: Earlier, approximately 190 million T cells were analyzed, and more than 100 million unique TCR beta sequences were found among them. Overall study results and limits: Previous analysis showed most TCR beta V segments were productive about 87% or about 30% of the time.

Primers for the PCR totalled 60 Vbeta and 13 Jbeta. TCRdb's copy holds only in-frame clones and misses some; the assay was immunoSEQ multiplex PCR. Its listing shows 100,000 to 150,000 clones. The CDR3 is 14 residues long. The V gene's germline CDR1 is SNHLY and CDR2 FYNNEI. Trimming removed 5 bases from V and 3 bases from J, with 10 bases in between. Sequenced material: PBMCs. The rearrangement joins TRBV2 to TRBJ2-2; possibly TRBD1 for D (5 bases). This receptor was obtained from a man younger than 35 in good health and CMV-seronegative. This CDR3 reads CASSSQGYTGELFF. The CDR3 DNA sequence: TGTGCCAGCAGTTCTCAGGGATACACCGGGGAGCTGTTTTTT. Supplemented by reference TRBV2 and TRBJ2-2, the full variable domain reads EPEVTQTPSHQVTQMGQEVILRCVPISNHLYFYWYRQILGQKVEFLVSFYNNEISEKSEIFDDQFSVERPDGSNFTLKIRSTKLEDSAMYFCASSSQGYTGELFFGEGSRLTVL.